The 2 T cell receptor beta chains given below trace back to one sample, sequenced in a study of CD8 T cells in ankylosing spondylitis. TCRdb analysed the 5' RACE reads with MiXCR anew, one entry per CDR3 protein. Of more than 200,000 distinct CDR3 sequences in the sample, 20% to 30% were seen once. The sample taken for sequencing was blood, either unsorted or a sorted T cell fraction (not recorded which). Receptors originate from a male donor with ankylosing spondylitis or in good health (not recorded which).

Points on this clonotype: The junction and the germline gene differ at one end; a read error may be behind it. The chain uses TRBV20-1 and TRBJ2-5; tentatively, D is TRBD1 (6 bases). The CDR3 consists of 13 residues. Germline V gives CDR1 DFQATT, CDR2 SNEGSKA (reference sequence). CDR3 region: CSARGGKGETQYF. CDR3 DNA: TGCAGTGCGAGAGGGGGAAAGGGGGAGACCCAGTACTTC.

This clonotype was counted ten times or more. The rearrangement joins TRBV7-6 to TRBJ1-3, with D perhaps TRBD1 (5 bases). CDR1 and CDR2 (germline): SGHVS, FNYEAQ. The CDR3 spans 14 residues. The V gene lost 8 bases and the J gene lost 0 bases, with 11 bases spanning the gap. CDR3 residues: CASWGRISGNTIYF. Here the CDR3 DNA reads TGTGCCAGCTGGGGGAGGATCTCTGGAAACACCATATATTTT.